Sequencing of this T cell receptor (beta chain) was carried out in a study of cytomegalovirus exposure and HLA in healthy donors. This clone was counted a single time. The antigen is unknown. Whole-study findings and limits: A cluster of highly shared sequence variants was likely a sequencing artifact.

60 Vbeta and 13 Jbeta primers were used in PCR. Sequencing used immunoSEQ multiplex PCR; TCRdb keeps in-frame clones, though not all of them. The sample consists of around 92,000 clones, roughly 80% of them appearing once. This clonotype was obtained from a girl aged 2 to 10 in good health and CMV-seropositive. Sequenced input: PBMCs.

CDR3 region: CASSPGYGQYF. CDR3 DNA sequence: TGCGCCAGCAGCCCCGGTTATGGGCAGTACTTC. V is TRBV5-1 and J is TRBJ2-7, with D hard to call. CDR3 length: 11 residues. Germline V gene sequence: CDR1 SGHRS, CDR2 YFSETQ. Trimming removed 4 bases at V and 9 bases at J, with 11 bases between.